This T cell receptor (beta chain) was identified in a study of tissue T cells after allogeneic stem cell transplantation. Study results and caveats: In patients and mice, blood and spleen missed much of tissue repertoire. Motif-based clustering found tissue-specific repertoire signatures shared across patients, though few clones were shared.

Turning to this clone: Its specificity is not known. Gene names and germline match the mouse. The CDR3 is cut off 1 residue early in the read; its end comes from the germline J gene.

Assay: immunoSEQ multiplex PCR; the TCRdb copy retains only in-frame clones and omits some. Among about 48,000 clones listed, about three quarters were seen once. The germline V and J ends were trimmed by 2 bases and 1 base, with 6 bases remaining between them. Germline V gene sequence: CDR1 NNHDY, CDR2 SYVADS. The CDR3 length is 14 residues. Sequencing input: sorted cells pooled from one or two spleens. This chain uses TRBV13-3 with TRBJ2-2; possibly TRBD1 for D (6 bases). The receptor comes from a pool of C57BL/6 mice in good health. The chain's CDR3 is CASSDRGNTGQLYF. The DNA read from the CDR3 is TGTGCCAGCAGTGACAGGGGAAACACCGGGCAGCTCTAC.